One sample yielded the 7 T cell receptor beta chains listed below, sequenced in a study of OX40 agonist ivuxolimab in advanced cancers. Produced via immunoSEQ multiplex PCR; TCRdb's table is partial and in-frame only. The sample has tens of thousands of clones; about 82% are singletons. The specimen was CD4+ or CD8+ T cells sorted from blood, collected in a trial of the OX40 agonist ivuxolimab. The source is an adult with an advanced solid tumor such as melanoma, head and neck, liver or kidney cancer.

The genes are TRBV29-1 and TRBJ2-1; D possibly corresponds to TRBD1 (6 bases). V was trimmed by 5 bases and J by 4 bases, leaving 15 bases between them. The germline gives CDR1 SQVTM, CDR2 ANQGSEA. The CDR3 is 14 residues long. The CDR3 region is CSVSRGGVYNEQFF. CDR3 DNA: TGCAGCGTTTCCCGAGGGGGTGTGTACAATGAGCAGTTCTTC.

The chain couples TRBV5-1 to TRBJ1-2; no definite D call. The length of the CDR3 is 12 residues. With 4 bases removed from V and 6 bases from J, the gap between germline ends came to 10 bases. Per germline, CDR1 SGHRS and CDR2 YFSETQ. CDR3 DNA: TGCGCCAGCAGCCCCCGCGGGGATGGCTACACCTTC. Its protein is CASSPRGDGYTF.

The chain has TRBV18 and TRBJ2-5; D is ambiguous. The germline CDR1 and CDR2 sequences are KGHSH and LQKENI. There are 13 residues in the CDR3. V lost 4 bases, J lost 1 base, and 7 bases lay in between. CDR3 amino acids: CASSLRSQETQYF. CDR3 nucleotide sequence: TGTGCCAGCTCACTTAGGTCCCAAGAGACCCAGTACTTC.

This rearrangement joins TRBV30 to TRBJ1-2; D not certain. Trimming left V 3 bases short and J 4 bases short, with 6 bases between. Per germline, CDR1 GTSNPN and CDR2 SVGIG (reference sequence). CDR3 length equals 11 residues. CDR3 protein: CAWRWSYGYTF. DNA of the CDR3: TGTGCCTGGAGATGGAGCTATGGCTACACCTTC.

This chain joins TRBV5-1 and TRBJ2-5, with a tentative D call TRBD1 (6 bases). The CDR3 is 16 residues long. Germline assignment: CDR1 SGHRS and CDR2 YFSETQ. Trimming left V 0 bases short and J 7 bases short, with 19 bases between. CDR3 protein: CASSLAPSGTLGTQYF. In DNA form, the CDR3 reads TGCGCCAGCAGCTTGGCACCCTCCGGGACATTAGGGACCCAGTACTTC.

The chain links TRBV29-1 to TRBJ2-2; D not certain. CDR1 is SQVTM, CDR2 ANQGSEA, per germline. V gave up 6 bases and J gave up 6 bases, with 11 bases separating them. This CDR3 spans 12 amino acids. Here the CDR3 reads CSVAYMAGELFF. As DNA, the CDR3 is TGCAGCGTGGCGTACATGGCCGGGGAGCTGTTTTTT.

The chain uses TRBV5-1 and TRBJ2-3; D call uncertain. Germline V gene sequence: CDR1 SGHRS, CDR2 YFSETQ. V was pared by 1 base and J by 7 bases, with 19 bases between. The CDR3 has 16 residues. CDR3 region: CASSLWSPGTENTQYF. The CDR3 DNA follows: TGCGCCAGCAGCTTGTGGTCTCCAGGAACTGAAAATACGCAGTATTTT.